The 9 T cell receptor beta chains in this list originate from one sample, sequenced in a study of blood T cell repertoires in COVID-19. Libraries were prepared by immunoSEQ multiplex PCR; TCRdb keeps only in-frame clonotypes and omits some of them. The table records about 180,000 clones, approximately 86% of them present only once. Sequenced material: peripheral blood. The source is a man between 45 and 60 years old with active or convalescent COVID-19.

This sequence joins TRBV18 and TRBJ1-6; D is unresolved. This CDR3 has 17 residues. Germline V gene lookup returns CDR1 KGHSH and CDR2 LQKENI. V was cut by 2 bases and J by 0 bases, with 11 bases left in between. The CDR3 nucleotides read TGTGCCAGCTCACCAATAGAGATAAGCTCCTATAATTCACCCCTCCACTTT. Residues: CASSPIEISSYNSPLHF.

This clone showed up just once. This sequence joins TRBV3-1 (or the pseudogene TRBV3-2) and TRBJ2-5; the match to TRBD2 covers 10 bases. From germline, CDR1 is LGHDT and CDR2 YNNKEL (reference sequence). This CDR3 has 16 amino acids. The V and J ends lost 3 bases and 2 bases, in that order; junction bases with no gene match: 6. CDR3 in DNA: TGTGCCAGCAGCCAGCGACAGCGGGGGGGTCAAGAGACCCAGTACTTC. As protein: CASSQRQRGGQETQYF.

The chain uses TRBV3-1 (or the pseudogene TRBV3-2) and TRBJ1-6; maybe TRBD1 (6 bases). The CDR3 consists of 18 residues. The V end was cut by 0 bases, the J end by 6 bases, with 18 bases between. Germline assignment: CDR1 LGHDT and CDR2 YNNKEL (reference sequence). CDR3 nucleotides: TGTGCCAGCAGCCAAGAATACGGGGGGGCAATCGGTAATTCACCCCTCCACTTT. It is translated as CASSQEYGGAIGNSPLHF.

The rearrangement joins TRBV3-1 (or the pseudogene TRBV3-2) to TRBJ2-6, with 9 positions matching TRBD2. The CDR3 consists of 18 residues. CDR1 is LGHDT and CDR2 is YNNKEL in the germline V gene (reference sequence). V trimming: 1 base; J trimming: 0 bases; junction bases outside the gene matches: 4. CDR3 region: CASSQVASGDSGANVLTF. Written as DNA, the CDR3 is TGTGCCAGCAGCCAAGTGGCTAGCGGGGACTCTGGGGCCAACGTCCTGACTTTC.

The rearrangement links TRBV4-3 to TRBJ1-1; tentative D call: TRBD1 (6 bases). The CDR3 spans 12 residues. CDR1 LGHNA and CDR2 YSLEER come from the germline V gene. V dropped 6 bases and J dropped 8 bases, with 13 bases sitting between them. The CDR3 sequence: CASSPEGGEAFF. The CDR3 nucleotides read TGCGCCAGCAGTCCTGAGGGGGGGGAAGCTTTCTTT.

CDR3 protein: CASKPGQGTHEQYF. In DNA, the CDR3 is TGTGCCAGCAAACCGGGACAGGGTACCCACGAGCAGTACTTC. The chain uses TRBV5-6 and TRBJ2-7, with 9 positions matching TRBD1. CDR3 length: 14 amino acids. Germline CDR1 and CDR2: SGHDT and YYEEEE. With 6 bases clipped from V and 5 bases from J, the junction kept 9 bases outside the gene matches.

The chain employs TRBV4-1 and TRBJ2-5, with 13 positions matching TRBD2. The CDR3 has 16 residues. V lost 2 bases, J lost 5 bases, and 5 bases stayed unmatched. Germline CDR1 is MGHRA and CDR2 is YSYEKL. As DNA, the CDR3 is TGCGCCAGCAGCCAATCCCCGGGACTAGCGGGGGAGACCCAGTACTTC. Translation: CASSQSPGLAGETQYF.

The rearrangement uses TRBV6-5 and TRBJ1-5; D gene ambiguous. Trimming shortened V by 7 bases and J by 5 bases, and 12 bases separated the two germline ends. Germline CDR1 MNHEY, CDR2 SVGAGI. The CDR3 is 13 residues long. CDR3 nucleotides: TGTGCCAGCACCCCGGGTTGGGATCAGCCCCAGCATTTT. Its protein is CASTPGWDQPQHF.

CDR3 sequence: CASSRGTGEDSYEQYF. In nucleotides, the CDR3 is TGCGCCAGCAGCCGCGGGACAGGGGAAGATTCCTACGAGCAGTACTTC. V usage is TRBV4-1 and J usage is TRBJ2-7, with TRBD1 matching over 10 bases. With 4 bases clipped from V and 1 base from J, the junction kept 7 bases outside the gene matches. From germline, CDR1 is MGHRA and CDR2 YSYEKL. The CDR3 runs 16 residues.